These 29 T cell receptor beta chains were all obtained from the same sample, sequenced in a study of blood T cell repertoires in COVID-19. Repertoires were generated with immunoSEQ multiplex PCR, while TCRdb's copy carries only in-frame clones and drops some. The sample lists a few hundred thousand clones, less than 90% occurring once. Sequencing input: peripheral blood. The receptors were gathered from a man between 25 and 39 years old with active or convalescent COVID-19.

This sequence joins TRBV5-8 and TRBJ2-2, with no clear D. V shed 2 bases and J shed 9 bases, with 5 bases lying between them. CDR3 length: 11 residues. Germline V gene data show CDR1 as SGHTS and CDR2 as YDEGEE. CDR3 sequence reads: CASSLSRELFF. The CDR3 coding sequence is TGTGCCAGCAGCTTAAGCCGGGAGCTGTTTTTT.

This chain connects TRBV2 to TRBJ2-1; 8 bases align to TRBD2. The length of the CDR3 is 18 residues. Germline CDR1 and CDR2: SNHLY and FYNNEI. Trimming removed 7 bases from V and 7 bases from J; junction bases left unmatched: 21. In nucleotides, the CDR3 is TGTGCCAGCAACAACGGAGGCAGTCACGGGAGGGCCGGGAATGAGCAGTTCTTC. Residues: CASNNGGSHGRAGNEQFF.

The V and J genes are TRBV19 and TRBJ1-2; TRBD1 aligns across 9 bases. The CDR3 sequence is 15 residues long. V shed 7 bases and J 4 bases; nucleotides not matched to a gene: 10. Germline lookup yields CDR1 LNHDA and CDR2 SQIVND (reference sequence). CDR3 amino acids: CASIAPGQGSYGYTF. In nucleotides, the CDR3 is TGTGCCAGTATCGCCCCGGGACAGGGATCCTATGGCTACACCTTC. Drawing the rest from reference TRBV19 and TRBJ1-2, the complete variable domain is DGGITQSPKYLFRKEGQNVTLSCEQNLNHDAMYWYRQDPGQGLRLIYYSQIVNDFQKGDIAEGYSVSREKKESFPLTVTSAQKNPTAFYLCASIAPGQGSYGYTFGSGTRLTVV.

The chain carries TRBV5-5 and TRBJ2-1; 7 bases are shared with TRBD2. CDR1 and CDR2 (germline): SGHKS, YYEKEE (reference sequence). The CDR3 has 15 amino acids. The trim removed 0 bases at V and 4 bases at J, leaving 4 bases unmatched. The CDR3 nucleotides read TGTGCCAGCAGCTTGGGGCTAGCGGAATACAATGAGCAGTTCTTC. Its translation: CASSLGLAEYNEQFF.

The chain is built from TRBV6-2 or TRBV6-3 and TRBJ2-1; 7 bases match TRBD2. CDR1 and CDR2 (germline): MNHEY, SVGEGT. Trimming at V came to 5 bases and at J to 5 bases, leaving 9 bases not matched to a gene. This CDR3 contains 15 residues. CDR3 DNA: TGTGCCAGCAGTCCAGGGACTACTCCTAACAATGAGCAGTTCTTC. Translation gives CASSPGTTPNNEQFF.

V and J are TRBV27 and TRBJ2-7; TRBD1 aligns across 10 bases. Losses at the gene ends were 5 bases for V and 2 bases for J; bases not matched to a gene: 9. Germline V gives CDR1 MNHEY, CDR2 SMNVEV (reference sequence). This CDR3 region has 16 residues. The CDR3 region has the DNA TGTGCCAGCAGTCCCCGGGACAGGGGTCGGGCCTACGAGCAGTACTTC. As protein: CASSPRDRGRAYEQYF.

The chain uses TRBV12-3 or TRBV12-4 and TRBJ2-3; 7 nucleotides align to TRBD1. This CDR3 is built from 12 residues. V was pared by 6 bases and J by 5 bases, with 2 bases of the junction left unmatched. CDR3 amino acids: CASRGDRDTQYF. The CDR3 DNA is TGTGCCAGCAGGGGGGACAGAGATACGCAGTATTTT.

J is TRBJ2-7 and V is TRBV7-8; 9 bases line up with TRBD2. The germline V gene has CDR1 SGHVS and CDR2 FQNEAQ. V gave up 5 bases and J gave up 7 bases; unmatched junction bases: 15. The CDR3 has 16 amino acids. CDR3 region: CASSRRLAGAFWEQYF. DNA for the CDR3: TGTGCCAGCAGCCGGCGCTTAGCGGGGGCCTTCTGGGAGCAGTACTTC.

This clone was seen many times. Here the CDR3 reads CACIRTSGRASYEQYF. CDR3 sequence (DNA): TGTGCCTGTATCAGGACTAGCGGGAGGGCATCCTACGAGCAGTACTTC. This rearrangement joins TRBV30 to TRBJ2-7; 15 nucleotides line up with TRBD2. This CDR3 comprises 16 residues. V lost 6 bases and J lost 1; bases outside the gene matches: 7. CDR1 is GTSNPN and CDR2 is SVGIG in the germline V gene (reference sequence).

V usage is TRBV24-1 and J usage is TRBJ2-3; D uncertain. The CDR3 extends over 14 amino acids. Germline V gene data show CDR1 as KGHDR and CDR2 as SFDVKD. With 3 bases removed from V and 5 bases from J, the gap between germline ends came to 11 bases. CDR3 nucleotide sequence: TGTGCCACCAGTGATACCTACTACGGAGATACGCAGTATTTT. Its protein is CATSDTYYGDTQYF.

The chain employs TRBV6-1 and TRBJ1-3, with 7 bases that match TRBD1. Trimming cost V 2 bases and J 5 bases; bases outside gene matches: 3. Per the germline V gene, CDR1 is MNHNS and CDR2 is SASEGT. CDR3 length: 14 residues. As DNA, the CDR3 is TGTGCCAGCAGTGAATACAGGGGACGAAACACCATATATTTT. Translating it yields CASSEYRGRNTIYF.

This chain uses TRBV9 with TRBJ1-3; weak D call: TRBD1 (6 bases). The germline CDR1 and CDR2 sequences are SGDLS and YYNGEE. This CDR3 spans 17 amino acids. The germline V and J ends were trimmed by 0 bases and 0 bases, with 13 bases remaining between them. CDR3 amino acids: CASSVAQGPLSGNTIYF. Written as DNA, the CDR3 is TGTGCCAGCAGCGTAGCTCAGGGGCCCCTCTCTGGAAACACCATATATTTT.

The CDR3 coding sequence is TGTGCCAGCAGCAATAAGACAGGGGTGAGGGCGGCTGAAGCTTTCTTT. It codes for CASSNKTGVRAAEAFF. This chain uses TRBV5-4 with TRBJ1-1, with 8 positions matching TRBD1. The J segment lost 6 bases and the V segment lost 4 bases, leaving 14 bases of the junction unmatched. The germline CDR1 and CDR2 sequences are SGHNT and YYREEE (reference sequence). The CDR3 loop spans 16 amino acids. The variable domain in full, completed from reference TRBV5-4 and TRBJ1-1, reads ETGVTQSPTHLIKTRGQQVTLRCSSQSGHNTVSWYQQALGQGPQFIFQYYREEENGRGNFPPRFSGLQFPNYSSELNVNALELDDSALYLCASSNKTGVRAAEAFFGQGTRLTVV.

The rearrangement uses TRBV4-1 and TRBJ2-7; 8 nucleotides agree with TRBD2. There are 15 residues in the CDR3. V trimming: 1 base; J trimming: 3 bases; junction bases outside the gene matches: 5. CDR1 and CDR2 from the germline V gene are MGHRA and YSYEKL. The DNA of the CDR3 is TGCGCCAGCAGCCAAGTTGCCAGCGGGAGCTACGAGCAGTACTTC. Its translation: CASSQVASGSYEQYF.

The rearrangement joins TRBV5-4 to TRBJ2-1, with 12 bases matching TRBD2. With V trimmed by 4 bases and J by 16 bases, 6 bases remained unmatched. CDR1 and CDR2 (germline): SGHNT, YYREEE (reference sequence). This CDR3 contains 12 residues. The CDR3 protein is CASSRPSGRAFF. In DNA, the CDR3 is TGTGCCAGCAGCCGGCCTAGCGGGAGGGCCTTCTTC.

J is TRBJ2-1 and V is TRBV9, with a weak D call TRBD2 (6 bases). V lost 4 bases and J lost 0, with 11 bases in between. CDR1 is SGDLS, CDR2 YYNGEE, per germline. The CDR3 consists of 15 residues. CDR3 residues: CASSLRDSSYNEQFF. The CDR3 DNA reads TGTGCCAGCAGCCTGAGGGACTCCTCCTACAATGAGCAGTTCTTC.

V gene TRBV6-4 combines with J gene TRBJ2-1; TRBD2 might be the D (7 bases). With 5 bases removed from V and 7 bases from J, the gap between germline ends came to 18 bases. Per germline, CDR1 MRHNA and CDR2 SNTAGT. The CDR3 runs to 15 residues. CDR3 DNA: TGTGCCAGCAGTCCCCGGGACATCGGGGGGAATGAGCAGTTCTTC. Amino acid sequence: CASSPRDIGGNEQFF.

CDR3 in amino acids: CASSLVDQGLYEQYF. CDR3 coding DNA: TGTGCCAGCAGCTTGGTTGACCAGGGGCTTTACGAGCAGTACTTC. The chain uses TRBV5-6 and TRBJ2-7; TRBD1 might be the D (6 bases). Germline values: CDR1 SGHDT, CDR2 YYEEEE. The CDR3 runs to 15 residues. V dropped 0 bases and J dropped 4 bases, with 14 bases sitting between them.

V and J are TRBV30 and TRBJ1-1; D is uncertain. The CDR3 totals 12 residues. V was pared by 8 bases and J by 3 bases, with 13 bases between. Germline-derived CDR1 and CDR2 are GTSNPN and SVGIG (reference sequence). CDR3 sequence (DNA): TGTGCCCATCGGCAGAGGGACACTGAAGCTTTCTTT. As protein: CAHRQRDTEAFF.

The CDR3 loop reads CASSHPGQTSTEAFF. Written as DNA, the CDR3 is TGTGCCAGCAGTCACCCGGGACAGACGAGCACTGAAGCTTTCTTT. The chain employs TRBV6-6 and TRBJ1-1, with TRBD1 identical over 7 bases. The CDR3 is made up of 15 amino acids. Germline values: CDR1 MNHNY, CDR2 SVGAGI (reference sequence). The junction had 10 bases not matched to a gene; V was cut back by 5 bases and J by 4 bases.

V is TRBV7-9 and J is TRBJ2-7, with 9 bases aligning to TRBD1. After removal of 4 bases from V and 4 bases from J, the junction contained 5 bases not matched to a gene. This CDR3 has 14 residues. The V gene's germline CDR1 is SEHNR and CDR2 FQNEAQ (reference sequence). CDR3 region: CASSSGQGAYEQYF. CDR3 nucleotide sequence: TGTGCCAGCAGCTCGGGACAGGGCGCATACGAGCAGTACTTC.

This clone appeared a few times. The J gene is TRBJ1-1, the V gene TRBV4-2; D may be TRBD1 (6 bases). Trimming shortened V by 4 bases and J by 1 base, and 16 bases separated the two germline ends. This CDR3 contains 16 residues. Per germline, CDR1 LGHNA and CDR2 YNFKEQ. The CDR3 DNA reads TGTGCCAGCAGCCGGGGGGGGGCGAGTCAGAACACTGAAGCTTTCTTT. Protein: CASSRGGASQNTEAFF.

The CDR3 DNA is TGTGCCAGCAGCCCAAAGCCTCCAGATACGCAGTATTTT. Encoded protein: CASSPKPPDTQYF. The chain recombines TRBV7-9 with TRBJ2-3; D not certain. The V and J ends lost 5 bases and 4 bases respectively, with 10 bases between them. Germline V gene sequence: CDR1 SEHNR, CDR2 FQNEAQ (reference sequence). This CDR3 is 13 amino acids long.

CDR3 in DNA: TGTGCCAGCAGCTTGGACAGGGCCGCGTCCAAAAACATTCAGTACTTC. Its protein product is CASSLDRAASKNIQYF. V is TRBV5-4 and J is TRBJ2-4, with a weak D call TRBD1 (6 bases). CDR1 is SGHNT and CDR2 is YYREEE in the germline V gene (reference sequence). This CDR3 has 16 residues. Deletions cut 0 bases from V and 2 bases from J, with 12 bases between.

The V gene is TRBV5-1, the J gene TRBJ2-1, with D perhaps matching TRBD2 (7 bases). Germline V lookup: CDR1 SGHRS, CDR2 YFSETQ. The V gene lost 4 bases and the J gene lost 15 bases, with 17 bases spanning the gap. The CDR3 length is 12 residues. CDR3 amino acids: CASSPRGRERFF. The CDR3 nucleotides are TGCGCCAGCAGCCCACGGGGGCGGGAGAGGTTCTTC.

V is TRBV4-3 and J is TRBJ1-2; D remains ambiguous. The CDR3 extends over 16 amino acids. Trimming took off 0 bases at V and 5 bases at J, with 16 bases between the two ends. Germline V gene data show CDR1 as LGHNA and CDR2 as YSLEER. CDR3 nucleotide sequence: TGCGCCAGCAGCCAAGATTTAGCCACCATCTTGTATGGCTACACCTTC. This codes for CASSQDLATILYGYTF.

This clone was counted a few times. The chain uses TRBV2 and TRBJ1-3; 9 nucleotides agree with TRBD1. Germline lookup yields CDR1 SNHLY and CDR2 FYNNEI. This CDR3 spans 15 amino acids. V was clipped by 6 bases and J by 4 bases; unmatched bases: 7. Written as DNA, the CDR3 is TGTGCCAGCAGGGGACAGGGTGGCTCGGGAAACACCATATATTTT. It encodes CASRGQGGSGNTIYF.

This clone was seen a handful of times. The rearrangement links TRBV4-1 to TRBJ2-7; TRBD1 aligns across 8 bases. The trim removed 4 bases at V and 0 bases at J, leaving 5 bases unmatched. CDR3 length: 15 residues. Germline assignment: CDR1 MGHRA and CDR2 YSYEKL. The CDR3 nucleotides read TGCGCCAGCAGCCCTGGACAGGGACCCTCCTACGAGCAGTACTTC. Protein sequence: CASSPGQGPSYEQYF.

CDR3 bases: TGTGCCAGCAGCCTCGGGACAGGTGTTGCAGATACGCAGTATTTT. Amino acid sequence: CASSLGTGVADTQYF. The chain carries TRBV11-3 and TRBJ2-3; 8 positions match TRBD1. This CDR3 spans 15 amino acids. The trim removed 5 bases at V and 4 bases at J, leaving 8 bases unmatched. CDR1 and CDR2 (germline): SGHNT, YENEEA.